The 14 T cell receptor beta chains reported below all come from one sample, sequenced in a study of graft-versus-host responses after intestinal transplantation. TCRdb's copy holds only in-frame clones and misses some; the assay was immunoSEQ multiplex PCR. The table records 77,000 or so clones, roughly 94% of them present only once. For these TCRs, the target antigens are not known. The source was unstimulated CD8+ T cells sorted from spleen or lymph node cells, collected before intestinal transplant. Source of these receptors: a human donor who received an intestinal transplant.

CDR3 protein: CASSLIPIPREGEADTQYF. Written as DNA, the CDR3 is TGTGCCAGCAGTTTAATTCCCATCCCCCGGGAAGGGGAAGCAGATACGCAGTATTTT. The chain links TRBV27 to TRBJ2-3; either TRBD1 or TRBD2 may supply D (5 bases each). From germline, CDR1 is MNHEY and CDR2 SMNVEV (reference sequence). CDR3 size: 19 residues. The V and J ends lost 2 bases and 4 bases respectively, with 25 bases between them.

The rearrangement links TRBV6-1 to TRBJ1-2; D may be TRBD1 (6 bases). Between the trimmed V and J ends, which lost 2 bases and 2 bases, there was a span of 9 bases. This CDR3 comprises 14 residues. The germline V gene encodes CDR1 MNHNS and CDR2 SASEGT. The CDR3 protein is CASSELGANYGYTF. The CDR3 bases are TGTGCCAGCAGTGAACTGGGGGCGAACTATGGCTACACCTTC.

The rearrangement uses TRBV13 and TRBJ2-3, with TRBD1 matching 11 bases. CDR3 length: 15 amino acids. J lost 2 bases, V lost 5 bases, and 3 bases had no gene match. CDR1 is PRHDT and CDR2 is FYEKMQ in the germline V gene (reference sequence). DNA of the CDR3: TGTGCCAGCAGCGCGGGACAGGGGGACACAGATACGCAGTATTTT. Its translation: CASSAGQGDTDTQYF.

The gene calls are TRBV6-1 and TRBJ2-7; a possible D gene is TRBD2 (6 bases). Deletions cut 5 bases from V and 4 bases from J, with 9 bases between. The CDR3 covers 12 residues. The germline CDR1 and CDR2 sequences are MNHNS and SASEGT. This chain's CDR3 is CASSSGLYEQYF. CDR3 bases: TGTGCCAGCAGTTCGGGACTGTACGAGCAGTACTTC.

In the case of this clone: This sample also contains other DNA sequences that code for the same CDR3. The chain recombines TRBV5-1 with TRBJ2-1; D unclear. Germline values: CDR1 SGHRS, CDR2 YFSETQ. The CDR3 loop spans 14 amino acids. Trimming took 4 bases from V and 10 from J, leaving 18 bases between them. The CDR3 here is CASSLLGWLGEQFF. The CDR3 nucleotides read TGCGCCAGCAGCCTACTTGGATGGCTTGGCGAGCAGTTCTTC.

V and J are TRBV18 and TRBJ2-1, with D possibly being TRBD1 (5 bases). Germline V gives CDR1 KGHSH, CDR2 LQKENI. Trimming cost V 6 bases and J 5 bases, with 14 bases left between them. The length of the CDR3 is 14 residues. The CDR3 DNA sequence: TGTGCCAGCTCCTTCCGAGACAGAGACAATGAGCAGTTCTTC. Its protein is CASSFRDRDNEQFF. The full variable domain, its missing parts supplied by reference TRBV18 and TRBJ2-1, is NAGVMQNPRHLVRRRGQEARLRCSPMKGHSHVYWYRQLPEEGLKFMVYLQKENIIDESGMPKERFSAEFPKEGPSILRIQQVVRGDSAAYFCASSFRDRDNEQFFGPGTRLTVL.

The chain couples TRBV27 to TRBJ2-2; no definite D call. Per germline, CDR1 MNHEY and CDR2 SMNVEV (reference sequence). This CDR3 spans 11 amino acids. V was shortened by 5 bases and J by 7 bases, with 5 bases between the two germline ends. The DNA of the CDR3 is TGTGCCAGCAGTGAAGGCGGGGAGCTGTTTTTT. Amino acids: CASSEGGELFF.

The chain carries TRBV10-3 and TRBJ2-7; 8 bases fit TRBD1. This CDR3 is 16 amino acids long. Germline assignment: CDR1 ENHRY and CDR2 SYGVKD. With 1 base clipped from V and 3 bases from J, the junction kept 8 bases outside the gene matches. The CDR3 here is CAISELKTGASYEQYF. CDR3 coding DNA: TGTGCCATCAGTGAGTTAAAGACAGGGGCCAGCTACGAGCAGTACTTC.

This clone was seen once. The rearrangement joins TRBV6-5 to TRBJ1-2; D possibly corresponds to TRBD1 (5 bases). Per the germline V gene, CDR1 is MNHEY and CDR2 is SVGAGI. Trimming removed 0 bases at V and 7 bases at J, with 9 bases between. This CDR3 region has 13 residues. For the CDR3, the DNA is TGTGCCAGCAGTTACTCGGAAGGGACTGGCTACACCTTC. It translates to CASSYSEGTGYTF.

V is TRBV28 and J is TRBJ2-7, with 10 bases lining up with TRBD2. V was clipped by 5 bases and J by 5 bases; unmatched bases: 6. The CDR3 is 14 amino acids. Germline CDR1 is MDHEN and CDR2 is SYDVKM. The CDR3 DNA reads as TGTGCCAGCAGTCCCCTAGCGGGAGTCCACGAGCAGTACTTC. It encodes CASSPLAGVHEQYF.

CDR3: CASLEGADTEAFF. DNA of the CDR3: TGTGCCAGCCTGGAGGGGGCGGATACTGAAGCTTTCTTT. The chain carries TRBV6-1 and TRBJ1-1, with TRBD1 matching 7 bases. The CDR3 is 13 residues long. Germline values: CDR1 MNHNS, CDR2 SASEGT. V lost 8 bases to trimming and J lost 5 bases; unmatched junction nucleotides: 8.

V and J are TRBV7-9 and TRBJ1-4; possible D gene TRBD1, 6 bases. CDR1 is SEHNR, CDR2 FQNEAQ, per germline (reference sequence). Trimming removed 6 bases from V and 3 bases from J, with 17 bases in between. CDR3 length: 16 amino acids. In DNA, the CDR3 is TGTGCCAGCAGGCCCAGGGGTGGGGTAGCTAATGAAAAACTGTTTTTT. This gives the protein CASRPRGGVANEKLFF.

The rearrangement joins TRBV13 to TRBJ2-2; D is undetermined. The V gene's germline CDR1 is PRHDT and CDR2 FYEKMQ (reference sequence). This CDR3 is built from 15 residues. Trimming left V 5 bases short and J 0 bases short, with 10 bases between. The CDR3 DNA reads as TGTGCCAGCAGCCCCGGTCCAACGAACACCGGGGAGCTGTTTTTT. It translates to CASSPGPTNTGELFF.

The chain carries TRBV28 and TRBJ2-3; 9 nucleotides align to TRBD2. This CDR3 is 15 amino acids long. V dropped 3 bases and J dropped 5; count of bases not matched to a gene: 6. From germline, CDR1 is MDHEN and CDR2 SYDVKM. CDR3 nucleotide sequence: TGTGCCAGCAGTTTCCTAGCGGGGACCAAAGATACGCAGTATTTT. Translated, it gives CASSFLAGTKDTQYF.